This TCR beta chain was found in a study of blood T cell repertoires in COVID-19. Looking at the study overall: PBMCs, B-cell-depleted T cells, or T cells were the source of the cDNA or gDNA that made up the material.

Authors' analysis steps: Amplification of reference gene primers provided the estimated nucleated cell counts. The repertoire was sequenced with immunoSEQ multiplex PCR; TCRdb's copy has only in-frame clones and lacks some. V and J calls and clone size are as listed in that table; D and trimming were resolved from the DNA. This sample has fewer than 150,000 clones, with roughly 86% found just once. This sequence originates from a man between 50 and 59 years old with active or convalescent COVID-19. The sample comprised peripheral blood.

The CDR3: CASSIQGEVPGGYTF. Written as DNA, the CDR3 is TGTGCCAGCAGCATACAGGGGGAGGTTCCGGGCGGCTACACCTTC. The chain links TRBV7-2 to TRBJ1-2; 8 bases map to TRBD1. The CDR3 is made up of 15 amino acids. V lost 5 bases and J lost 8; bases outside the gene matches: 13. From germline, CDR1 is SGHTA and CDR2 FQGNSA.